This is a list of T cell receptor beta chains from one sample in a study of T cell responses to AZD1222 COVID-19 vaccine. Sequencing used immunoSEQ multiplex PCR; TCRdb keeps in-frame clones, though not all of them. Found here are more than 150,000 clones, around 88% of them singletons; the top ten hold about 0.53%. Sequenced here: peripheral blood, sampled on day 0 of AZD1222 vaccination. These TCRs come from an adult in good health. CDR3s include the opening cysteine and the closing phenylalanine or tryptophan. Expanded clones are given a class, and other clones once, few, many or no size at all.

once TRBJ1-3 TRBV30 CAWTIDSSGNTIYF
. TRBJ2-7 TRBV6-5 CASSYSRRTNSYEQYF
. TRBJ2-5 TRBV3-1/TRBV3-2 CASSPGRGATQYF
. TRBJ1-1 TRBV14 CASSQDEPYWPAEAFF
. TRBJ2-1 TRBV11-2 CASSLDLRGTGPYNEQFF
. TRBJ1-5 TRBV7-6 CASSLGAGRSNQPQHF
few TRBJ1-3 TRBV6-5 CASRRRGAPGNTIYF
. TRBJ2-7 TRBV7-2 CASSPSYAGGYEQYF
. TRBJ2-3 TRBV28 CASSLLSTDTDTQYF
. TRBJ2-6 TRBV19 CASSRRLVSSSGANVLTF
. TRBJ2-5 TRBV5-8 CASSLGLGVRETQYF
few TRBJ1-2 TRBV30 CAWGAFYGYTF
. TRBJ2-7 TRBV9 CASSAGTSGRSGYYEQYF
. TRBJ2-5 TRBV11-2 CASSLHFETQYF
. TRBJ2-7 TRBV6-5 CASSFREGVEQYF
. TRBJ1-4 TRBV30 CAWSDTIDRGTNEKLFF
once TRBJ2-3 TRBV6-2/TRBV6-3 CASSSRAGGPVTQYF
. TRBJ1-5 TRBV6-5 CASSLSENQPQHF
. TRBJ2-1 TRBV10-1 CASSKNTDNEQFF
. TRBJ1-2 TRBV24-1 CATSDLATAPPNYGYTF
. TRBJ2-1 TRBV5-4 CASSLKSGGAFNEQFF
. TRBJ2-2 TRBV30 CAWSVRVGLRTWDTGELFF
. TRBJ2-5 TRBV2 CASTTSQETQYF
. TRBJ1-3 TRBV3-1/TRBV3-2 CASSHEGGWSGNTIYF
. TRBJ2-1 TRBV3-1/TRBV3-2 CASSQLRRNEQFF
. TRBJ1-2 TRBV7-3 CASSLGQGNYGYTF
few TRBJ2-5 TRBV7-2 CASSSSHRGRETQYF
. TRBJ2-3 TRBV29-1 CSAKNRTFTDTQYF
. TRBJ2-3 TRBV7-7 CASSRSSGGLLRGDTQYF
. TRBJ1-5 TRBV10-3 CAISEDRGGNQPQHF
. TRBJ1-6 TRBV19 CASSIGRASPLHF
. TRBJ1-2 TRBV5-4 CASSGGGALVYGYTF
. TRBJ2-3 TRBV7-2 CASSPRGAGVADTQYF
. TRBJ2-3 TRBV14 CASSPSQRTDTQYF
. TRBJ2-7 TRBV7-8 CASRPDLNREGEQYF
once TRBJ1-2 TRBV7-9 CASSSGGVNYGYTF
. TRBJ2-3 TRBV5-1 CASSLTGSSGTDTQYF
. TRBJ1-1 TRBV4-1 CASSQGVWMNTEAFF
. TRBJ1-2 TRBV6-5 CASSPYTVNYGYTF
few TRBJ1-4 TRBV20-1 CSARATNEKLFF
. TRBJ2-7 TRBV28 CASSSIAGTGTYEQYF
. TRBJ2-5 TRBV11-1 CASSTTGQETQYF
. TRBJ1-1 TRBV5-1 CASSKQGARTEAFF
. TRBJ2-1 TRBV11-3 CASSRGTSGLNEQFF
. TRBJ2-5 TRBV19 CASSTGLAGVQETQYF
once TRBJ1-5 TRBV6-1 CASSERGSHTNQPQHF
once TRBJ1-2 TRBV30 CAWSLGRATWGGDGYTF
. TRBJ1-4 TRBV19 CASSISTGDTGEKLFF
. TRBJ2-1 TRBV5-5 CASSLQRDPYNEQFF
. TRBJ1-4 TRBV28 CASRADSPNEKLFF
once TRBJ1-1 TRBV19 CASSMLGRGTEAFF
. TRBJ1-5 TRBV5-1 CASSLGSTGNQPQHF
. TRBJ1-2 TRBV6-1 CASSDGRPGTYGYTF